The clone carrying this T cell receptor (beta chain) is a singleton in its sample. The antigen is undetermined. They built TCR cDNA with 5'RACE template switching, a step that put in a universal primer site and UMIs. TCRdb reanalysed the 5' RACE reads using MiXCR and keeps one entry per CDR3 protein. The sample contains 400,000 to 650,000 distinct CDR3 sequences, around a fifth of which appear only once. The sample originates from a study of T cells after yellow fever vaccination. Broader study findings: Most clones from primary vaccination resurfaced after the booster (approximately 96% CD4, over 85% CD8).

This CDR3 comprises 15 residues. From germline, CDR1 is MGHRA and CDR2 YSYEKL. After removal of 1 base from V and 6 bases from J, the junction contained 6 bases not matched to a gene. The sequences come from PBMCs, collected around 3 weeks after the first yellow fever vaccination. The chain employs TRBV4-1 and TRBJ2-1; 7 bases line up with TRBD2. The TCR was taken from a man younger than 35 who received the YFV17D yellow fever vaccine. The CDR3 nucleotides are TGCGCCAGCAGCCAAGGGCACGGACTAGTCAATGAGCAGTTCTTC. Its protein is CASSQGHGLVNEQFF.